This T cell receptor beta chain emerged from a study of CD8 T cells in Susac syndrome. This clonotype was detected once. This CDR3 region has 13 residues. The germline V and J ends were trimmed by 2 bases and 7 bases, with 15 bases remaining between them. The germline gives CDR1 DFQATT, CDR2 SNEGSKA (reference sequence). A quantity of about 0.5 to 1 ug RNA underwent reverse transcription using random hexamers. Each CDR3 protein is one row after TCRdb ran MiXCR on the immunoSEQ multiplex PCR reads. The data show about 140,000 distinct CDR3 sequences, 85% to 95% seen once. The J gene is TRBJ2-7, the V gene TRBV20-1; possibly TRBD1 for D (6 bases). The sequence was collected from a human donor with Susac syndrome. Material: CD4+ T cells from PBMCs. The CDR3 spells CSARQGPLREQYF. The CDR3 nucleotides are TGCAGTGCTAGACAGGGGCCGCTCCGGGAGCAGTACTTC.